This T cell receptor beta chain was captured in a study of blood T cell repertoires in COVID-19. Study summary: The United States, Italy and Spain were the sources of the acute and convalescent COVID-19 samples. T cells, B-cell-depleted T cells, or PBMCs provided the cDNA or gDNA that served as material.

With V trimmed by 0 bases and J by 5 bases, 4 bases remained unmatched. Germline values: CDR1 LNHNV, CDR2 YYDKDF (reference sequence). The CDR3 sequence is 15 residues long. Authors' data handling: Estimates of nucleated cell counts were drawn from the amplification of reference gene primers. Libraries were prepared by immunoSEQ multiplex PCR; TCRdb keeps only in-frame clonotypes and omits some of them. V and J calls plus clone size are reproduced from that table; the DNA served to infer D and trimming. Of fewer than 300,000 clones in the sample, about 87% are singletons; the top ten hold approximately 4%.

Source material: peripheral blood. The chain combines TRBV15 with TRBJ2-5; 9 bases line up with TRBD2. The receptor was isolated from a man aged 55-75 years who had recovered from COVID-19. CDR3 bases: TGTGCCACCAGCAGAGATGCGGGGGGGCCGGAGACCCAGTACTTC. It is translated as CATSRDAGGPETQYF.